These 18 T cell receptor beta chains originate from one sample sequenced in a study of cytotoxic CD8 clonotypes in ibrutinib-treated CLL (TCRdb year 2021). Libraries were built with the immunoSEQ multiplex PCR assay. The immuneACCESS repertoire file appears here via TCRdb, limited to in-frame rearrangements. These files lack a portion of the clones; in checked studies, under half of the deficit traces to unresolved V genes, and the cause of the others is not known. The sample table holds some 300,000 clones, of which about 80% were seen once. The ten biggest clones cover about 6.3% of the sample. Sequencing used PBMCs, obtained before ibrutinib treatment. The source is a human donor with chronic lymphocytic leukemia.

This chain connects TRBV5-1 to TRBJ1-1; D is unclear. Trimming stripped 5 bases from V and 4 bases from J, with 12 bases between. Germline lookup yields CDR1 SGHRS and CDR2 YFSETQ. The CDR3 sequence is 13 residues long. CDR3 coding DNA: TGCGCCAGCAGGACGATTGGGGTCACTGAAGCTTTCTTT. It codes for CASRTIGVTEAFF.

This clone has just one count. The chain carries TRBV11-2 and TRBJ2-7, with D hard to call. The V end was cut by 5 bases, the J end by 5 bases, with 7 bases between. The CDR3 contains 11 residues. Germline CDR1 reads SGHAT; CDR2 reads FQNNGV. The CDR3: CASSVTNEQYF. As DNA, the CDR3 is TGTGCCAGCAGCGTAACGAACGAGCAGTACTTC.

The CDR3 here is CATSRVAGTEQYF. The CDR3 region has the DNA TGTGCCACCAGCAGAGTAGCGGGGACCGAGCAGTACTTC. V is TRBV15 and J is TRBJ2-7; 8 positions agree with TRBD2. CDR3 length equals 13 residues. The V gene's germline CDR1 is LNHNV and CDR2 YYDKDF (reference sequence). J lost 6 bases, V lost 1 base, and 2 bases had no gene match.

V usage is TRBV15 and J usage is TRBJ2-1, with TRBD2 matching over 9 bases. CDR1 and CDR2 (germline): LNHNV, YYDKDF (reference sequence). The CDR3 runs 16 residues. Trimming cost V 7 bases and J 7 bases; bases outside gene matches: 14. CDR3: CATTVRLAGPGNEQFF. CDR3 in DNA: TGTGCCACCACGGTGCGCCTAGCGGGACCTGGGAATGAGCAGTTCTTC.

This rearrangement joins TRBV7-9 to TRBJ2-1; tentatively, D is TRBD2 (7 bases). V lost 1 base to trimming and J lost 8 bases, with 18 bases between them. This CDR3 comprises 16 residues. CDR1 is SEHNR, CDR2 FQNEAQ, per germline (reference sequence). DNA of the CDR3: TGTGCCAGCAGCTTAGTTTCGGGGGGCGGCTTCGATGAGCAGTTCTTC. This sequence encodes CASSLVSGGGFDEQFF.

This sequence joins TRBV4-2 and TRBJ1-4; 10 bases align to TRBD1. Germline values: CDR1 LGHNA, CDR2 YNFKEQ. The CDR3 has 16 amino acids. V lost 4 bases to trimming and J lost 12 bases; unmatched junction nucleotides: 14. Here the CDR3 DNA reads TGTGCCAGCAGCCTAAACCCCGGGACAGGGGTGGCCGAACTGTTTTTT. Amino acids: CASSLNPGTGVAELFF.

This clone was recorded a few times. This chain uses TRBV5-1 with TRBJ1-1, with a weak D call TRBD1 (6 bases). The CDR3 is 13 residues long. V was clipped by 9 bases and J by 3 bases, with 15 bases between them. The germline V gene has CDR1 SGHRS and CDR2 YFSETQ. The CDR3 sequence: CATGQIGDTEAFF. The CDR3 nucleotides read TGCGCCACCGGACAGATTGGGGACACTGAAGCTTTCTTT.

In DNA form, the CDR3 reads TGCGCCAGCAGCGCCGTCTCGGGGACCTACAATGAGCAGTTCTTC. This codes for CASSAVSGTYNEQFF. The chain links TRBV5-1 to TRBJ2-1, with D possibly being TRBD2 (5 bases). V lost 4 bases, J lost 2 bases, and 13 bases lay in between. The CDR3 covers 15 residues. In germline, CDR1 is SGHRS, CDR2 YFSETQ.

V gene TRBV19 combines with J gene TRBJ2-3, with D perhaps matching TRBD1 or TRBD2 (5 bases each). The CDR3 contains 11 residues. The germline V and J ends were trimmed by 6 bases and 4 bases, with 5 bases remaining between them. Germline V gene sequence: CDR1 LNHDA, CDR2 SQIVND (reference sequence). The CDR3 sequence: CASRGADTQYF. CDR3 bases: TGTGCCAGTAGGGGGGCAGATACGCAGTATTTT.

This clone was counted at least ten times. CDR3 nucleotides: TGTGCCAGCAGTCTAGCGGGCTCTGGGGCCAACGTCCTGACTTTC. Protein product: CASSLAGSGANVLTF. J is TRBJ2-6 and V is TRBV6-4, with 8 bases that match TRBD2. CDR1 MRHNA and CDR2 SNTAGT come from the germline V gene. The CDR3 is made up of 15 amino acids. J was trimmed by 0 bases and V by 5 bases; bases with no gene match: 0.

In its sample, this clone was seen once. The chain joins TRBV30 to TRBJ1-6, with 8 bases matching TRBD1. The V segment lost 4 bases and the J segment 5 bases; nucleotides outside the gene matches: 1. Germline V gives CDR1 GTSNPN, CDR2 SVGIG (reference sequence). The CDR3 has 13 residues. The CDR3 coding sequence is TGTGCCTGGATACAGGGGGATAATTCACCCCTCCACTTT. Its translation: CAWIQGDNSPLHF.

This chain joins TRBV15 and TRBJ2-7, with 9 bases aligning to TRBD2. Germline CDR1 is LNHNV and CDR2 is YYDKDF (reference sequence). The CDR3 is made up of 16 amino acids. The V segment lost 5 bases and the J segment 0 bases; nucleotides outside the gene matches: 8. CDR3 protein: CATSDRLAVPSYEQYF. The CDR3 nucleotides read TGTGCCACCAGCGACAGACTAGCGGTGCCCTCCTACGAGCAGTACTTC.

The V call is TRBV2, the J call TRBJ1-3, with TRBD1 identical over 9 bases. Germline values: CDR1 SNHLY, CDR2 FYNNEI. This CDR3 comprises 16 residues. Trimming removed 6 bases from V and 4 bases from J; junction bases left unmatched: 10. In DNA form, the CDR3 reads TGTGCCAGCAGCCCCGGGGACAGGGCGAGGGGAAACACCATATATTTT. Its protein is CASSPGDRARGNTIYF.

The chain combines TRBV7-9 with TRBJ2-7; 14 bases map to TRBD2. Per the germline V gene, CDR1 is SEHNR and CDR2 is FQNEAQ (reference sequence). Trimming removed 5 bases from V and 4 bases from J; junction bases left unmatched: 7. The CDR3 runs 16 residues. CDR3 nucleotides: TGTGCCAGCAGCCTTGGGACTAGCGGGAGTGGGTACGAGCAGTACTTC. Its translation is CASSLGTSGSGYEQYF.

The CDR3 here is CATKEIGTDTQYF. CDR3 DNA: TGTGCCACCAAAGAGATTGGCACAGATACGCAGTATTTT. This chain links TRBV6-1 with TRBJ2-3; D uncertain. The CDR3 sequence is 13 residues long. Per the germline V gene, CDR1 is MNHNS and CDR2 is SASEGT. V lost 10 bases, J lost 1 base, and 12 bases lay in between.

This clone was seen a few times. V usage is TRBV9 and J usage is TRBJ2-6, with TRBD1 identical over 9 bases. Germline CDR1 and CDR2: SGDLS and YYNGEE. Germline trimming cut 1 base from V and 2 bases from J; bases unmatched to any gene: 1. This CDR3 contains 16 residues. The CDR3 DNA follows: TGTGCCAGCAGCGTACGGACAGGGGCTGGGGCCAACGTCCTGACTTTC. Translated: CASSVRTGAGANVLTF. Complete variable domain (other parts from reference TRBV9 and TRBJ2-6): DSGVTQTPKHLITATGQRVTLRCSPRSGDLSVYWYQQSLDQGLQFLIQYYNGEERAKGNILERFSAQQFPDLHSELNLSSLELGDSALYFCASSVRTGAGANVLTFGAGSRLTVL.

The V call is TRBV30, the J call TRBJ1-2; D unresolved. Trimming removed 0 bases at V and 5 bases at J, with 7 bases between. From germline, CDR1 is GTSNPN and CDR2 SVGIG (reference sequence). CDR3 length: 12 residues. CDR3 protein: CAWSVIRYGYTF. The CDR3 nucleotides read TGTGCCTGGAGTGTAATTAGATATGGCTACACCTTC.

This chain's CDR3 is CASSLDTEGSGANVLTF. In nucleotides, the CDR3 is TGTGCCAGCAGCTTAGATACTGAAGGCTCTGGGGCCAACGTCCTGACTTTC. The chain is built from TRBV11-2 and TRBJ2-6, with D unclear. Germline loops: CDR1 SGHAT, CDR2 FQNNGV. Trimming cost V 0 bases and J 0 bases, with 9 bases left between them. The CDR3 length is 17 residues.